These 6 T cell receptor beta chains came from one sample sequenced in a study of T cells in Graves' hyperthyroidism and ophthalmopathy. Template material for amplifying TCR beta CDR3 regions consisted of RNA transcripts. The TCR CDR3 first-round RT-PCR relied on the HTBI primer set. TCRdb fed the multiplex PCR reads into MiXCR, producing one record per CDR3 protein. The sample lists about 840,000 distinct CDR3 sequences; 38% were seen once. The sequenced sample was blood. Every receptor here comes from a man aged 18 to 35 with Graves' hyperthyroidism.

Points on this clonotype: This may be a read error, as it is one base from a much larger clone. The chain recombines TRBV28 with TRBJ2-5, with D possibly TRBD1 on 6 matching bases. CDR1 and CDR2 from the germline V gene are MDHEN and SYDVKM. The CDR3 has 11 residues. V shed 7 bases and J shed 5 bases, with 8 bases lying between them. The CDR3 here is CASIQGETQYF. CDR3 DNA sequence: TGTGCCAGCATCCAGGGGGAGACCCAGTACTTC. The full variable domain, completed using reference TRBV28 and TRBJ2-5, is DVKVTQSSRYLVKRTGEKVFLECVQDMDHENMFWYRQDPGLGLRLIYFSYDVKMKEKGDIPEGYSVSREKKERFSLILESASTNQTSMYLCASIQGETQYFGPGTRLLVL.

This clonotype appeared many times. This chain uses TRBV25-1 with TRBJ1-1; D not certain. The CDR3 sequence is 12 residues long. Germline-derived CDR1 and CDR2 are MGHDK and SYGVNS. Between the trimmed V and J ends, which lost 1 base and 11 bases, there was a span of 11 bases. The CDR3 nucleotides are TGTGCCAGCAGTGAATGGGGAAGTCATGCTTTCTTT. Its protein is CASSEWGSHAFF.

This clonotype was seen more than once but under ten times. V gene TRBV14 combines with J gene TRBJ2-2, with D possibly being TRBD2 (5 bases). Trimming pared 0 bases from V and 7 bases from J, leaving 9 bases between. From germline, CDR1 is SGHDN and CDR2 FVKESK. This CDR3 has 14 amino acids. The CDR3 loop is CASSQEEGIGELFF. CDR3 in DNA: TGTGCCAGCAGCCAAGAAGAGGGAATCGGGGAGCTGTTTTTT. Using reference TRBV14 and TRBJ2-2 for the parts outside the CDR3, the full variable domain is EAGVTQFPSHSVIEKGQTVTLRCDPISGHDNLYWYRRVMGKEIKFLLHFVKESKQDESGMPNNRFLAERTGGTYSTLKVQPAELEDSGVYFCASSQEEGIGELFFGEGSRLTVL.

As to this clonotype: The junction departs from the called germline gene at one end, perhaps through a read error. The chain joins TRBV7-9 to TRBJ2-5; D might be TRBD1 or TRBD2, each matching 5 bases. The CDR3 is 16 amino acids. CDR1 and CDR2 (germline): SEHNR, FQNEAQ (reference sequence). Written as DNA, the CDR3 is TGCGCCAGCAGCCAAGATCCGGGACCCGAGGGCGAGACCCAGTACTTC. It translates to CASSQDPGPEGETQYF.

This chain links TRBV5-1 with TRBJ1-1, with D unresolved. From germline, CDR1 is SGHRS and CDR2 YFSETQ. This CDR3 has 15 residues. V was pared by 2 bases and J by 5 bases, with 16 bases between. The chain's CDR3 is CASSFGISTGTEAFF. In DNA form, the CDR3 reads TGCGCCAGCAGCTTCGGGATCTCAACTGGAACTGAAGCTTTCTTT.

The chain is built from TRBV5-5 and TRBJ1-2; the D is unclear. V shed 1 base and J shed 3 bases, with 4 bases lying between them. This CDR3 is built from 12 residues. Germline V gives CDR1 SGHKS, CDR2 YYEKEE (reference sequence). CDR3 in amino acids: CASSLRHYGYTF. CDR3 DNA sequence: TGTGCCAGCAGCTTGAGACACTATGGCTACACCTTC.